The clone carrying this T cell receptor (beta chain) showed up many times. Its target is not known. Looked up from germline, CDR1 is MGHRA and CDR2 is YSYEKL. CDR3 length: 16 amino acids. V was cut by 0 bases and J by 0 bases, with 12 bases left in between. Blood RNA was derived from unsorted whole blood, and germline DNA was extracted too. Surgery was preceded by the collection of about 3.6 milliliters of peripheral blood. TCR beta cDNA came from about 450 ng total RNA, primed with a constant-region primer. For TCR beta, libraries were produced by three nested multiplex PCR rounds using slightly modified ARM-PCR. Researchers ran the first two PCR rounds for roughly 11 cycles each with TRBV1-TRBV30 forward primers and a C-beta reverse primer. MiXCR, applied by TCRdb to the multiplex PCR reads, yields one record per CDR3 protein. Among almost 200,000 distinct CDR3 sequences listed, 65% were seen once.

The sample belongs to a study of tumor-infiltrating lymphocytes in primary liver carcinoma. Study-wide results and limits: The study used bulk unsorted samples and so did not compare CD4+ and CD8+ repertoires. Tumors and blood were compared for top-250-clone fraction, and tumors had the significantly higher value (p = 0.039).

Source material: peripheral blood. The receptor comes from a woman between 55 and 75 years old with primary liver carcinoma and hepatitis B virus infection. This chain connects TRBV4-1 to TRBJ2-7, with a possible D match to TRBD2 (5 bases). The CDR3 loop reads CASSQDFSAVSYEQYF. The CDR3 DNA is TGCGCCAGCAGCCAAGACTTTTCAGCGGTCTCCTACGAGCAGTACTTC.